Listed below are T cell receptor beta chains from one sample, sequenced in a study of shared clonotypes between healthy human individuals. Generated by immunoSEQ multiplex PCR, the TCRdb table keeps only in-frame clones and is missing some. The sample holds 2,500,000 or so clones; approximately 93% are singletons and the top ten take approximately 0.37%. The specimen was naive CD4+ T cells from PBMCs. The source is a man in his late teens or twenties in good health. Some clones in this sample may be carry-over from other donors' samples. Each CDR3 is given with its conserved first and last residue. The D gene is left open where the match is weak. Size tells how often a clone was seen (once, few, many) or the class of an expanded clone, and some rows leave it out.

v_gene	j_gene	abundance	d_gene	CDR3nt	CDR3aa
TRBV7-3	TRBJ1-4	once	NA	TGTGCCAGCAGCTTAGGACCTAATGAAAAACTGTTTTTT	CASSLGPNEKLFF
TRBV27	TRBJ2-7	NA	TRBD1	TGTGCCAGCAGTTTTTTGGGGACAGGCTACGAGCAGTACTTC	CASSFLGTGYEQYF
TRBV7-3	TRBJ2-1	NA	TRBD1	TGTGCCAGCAGCCTGGGACAGGGGTTGTCCTATGAGCAGTTCTTC	CASSLGQGLSYEQFF
TRBV5-1	TRBJ2-5	NA	NA	TGCGCCAGCAGCTTGGGGGCAGGGGATTGGGAGACCCAGTACTTC	CASSLGAGDWETQYF
TRBV19	TRBJ2-7	NA	TRBD1	TGTGCCAGTAGTATAACACAGGGGGCGAAATCCTACGAGCAGTACTTC	CASSITQGAKSYEQYF
TRBV5-4	TRBJ2-4	NA	NA	TGTGCCAGCAGCTTGGAGGCGGGGGCGGAGAACATTCAGTACTTC	CASSLEAGAENIQYF
TRBV12-5	TRBJ2-1	NA	NA	TGTGCTAGTGGTAGTGGACGAGAGCAGTTCTTC	CASGSGREQFF
TRBV6-6	TRBJ1-1	NA	NA	TGTGCCAGCAGCCCCCCCGCCGCGGGCAAAGAAGCTTTCTTT	CASSPPAAGKEAFF
TRBV2	TRBJ2-2	few	NA	TGTGCCAGCATCCCGGACAGGAACACCGGGGAGCTGTTTTTT	CASIPDRNTGELFF
TRBV29-1	TRBJ1-1	NA	TRBD1	TGCAGCGTCTCGGACAGGGGCGGCACTGAAGCTTTCTTT	CSVSDRGGTEAFF
TRBV28	TRBJ1-1	NA	TRBD1	TGTGCCAGCTCCCTCCTCCCGGGACAGGGGGCCGCAACTGAAGCTTTCTTT	CASSLLPGQGAATEAFF
TRBV7-9	TRBJ1-1	NA	NA	TGTGCCAGCAGCTTAAGTCGCAACACTGAAGCTTTCTTT	CASSLSRNTEAFF
TRBV15	TRBJ1-1	NA	NA	TGTGCCACCAGCCCCCGAAGGATGGGGGCTGAAGCTTTCTTT	CATSPRRMGAEAFF
TRBV5-5	TRBJ1-5	NA	TRBD1	TGTGCCAGCAGCCAGGGGGGAACTAATCAGCCCCAGCATTTT	CASSQGGTNQPQHF
TRBV6-5	TRBJ2-2	once	TRBD2	TGTGCCAGCAGTTACCCACAGCGGGAGCCCGGGGAGCTGTTTTTT	CASSYPQREPGELFF
TRBV18	TRBJ2-3	NA	NA	TGTGCCAGCTCACCAGTTGCCCCCGATACGCAGTATTTT	CASSPVAPDTQYF
TRBV21-1	TRBJ2-2	NA	NA	TGTGCCAGCAGACTAGACACAGGGGGCGAGGGCGACACCGGGGAGCTGTTTTTT	CASRLDTGGEGDTGELFF
TRBV5-5	TRBJ1-2	NA	NA	TGTGCCAGCAGCTTGTCCCTTGTGGAGGATAACTATGGCTACACCTTC	CASSLSLVEDNYGYTF
TRBV10-3	TRBJ2-5	NA	NA	TGTGCCACCCGGAACCAAGAGACCCAGTACTTC	CATRNQETQYF